The 22 T cell receptor beta chains in this list originate from one sample, sequenced in a study of siplizumab effects on memory and regulatory T cells. Assay used: immunoSEQ multiplex PCR; TCRdb lists only in-frame clones, some missing. Among 75,000 to 100,000 clones listed, around 94% were seen once. The specimen sequenced was non-Treg CD4+ T cells sorted from blood. These receptors were taken from a human donor in good health.

J is TRBJ2-1 and V is TRBV12-5; 16 bases align to TRBD2. The V and J ends lost 4 bases and 1 base, in that order; junction bases with no gene match: 10. CDR3 size: 20 residues. Germline V lookup: CDR1 LGHNT, CDR2 FRNRAP. CDR3 region: CASGSQGLAGGPRSYNEQFF. The CDR3 DNA is TGTGCTAGTGGTTCCCAGGGACTAGCGGGAGGGCCTAGGTCCTACAATGAGCAGTTCTTC.

The rearrangement links TRBV5-5 to TRBJ2-3; D is unclear. CDR1 and CDR2 from the germline V gene are SGHKS and YYEKEE (reference sequence). The V gene lost 0 bases and the J gene lost 4 bases, with 9 bases spanning the gap. The CDR3 is 14 residues long. The CDR3 nucleotides are TGTGCCAGCAGCTTGGTTCCTGTGGCAGATACGCAGTATTTT. It encodes CASSLVPVADTQYF. Full variable domain (missing parts from reference TRBV5-5 and TRBJ2-3): DAGVTQSPTHLIKTRGQQVTLRCSPISGHKSVSWYQQVLGQGPQFIFQYYEKEERGRGNFPDRFSARQFPNYSSELNVNALLLGDSALYLCASSLVPVADTQYFGPGTRLTVL.

This chain connects TRBV18 to TRBJ1-2; 7 positions match TRBD1. CDR3 size: 12 residues. Unmatched junction bases numbered 4, after V lost 4 bases and J lost 8 bases. Germline-derived CDR1 and CDR2 are KGHSH and LQKENI. CDR3 in DNA: TGTGCCAGCTCACAAACAGGGGACGGCTACACCTTC. Encoded protein: CASSQTGDGYTF.

The chain joins TRBV6-1 to TRBJ1-2, with no clear D. CDR1 is MNHNS, CDR2 SASEGT, per germline. The CDR3 length is 15 residues. Trimming shortened V by 0 bases and J by 2 bases, and 10 bases separated the two germline ends. CDR3 in amino acids: CASSEARTANYGYTF. The CDR3 DNA sequence: TGTGCCAGCAGTGAAGCCAGGACGGCGAACTATGGCTACACCTTC.

V is TRBV6-6 and J is TRBJ2-1; 8 bases match TRBD2. Germline V gene data show CDR1 as MNHNY and CDR2 as SVGAGI (reference sequence). V lost 5 bases and J lost 5; bases outside the gene matches: 11. This CDR3 spans 16 amino acids. CDR3 bases: TGTGCCAGCAGTACCGGGACTAGATTAATCGACAATGAGCAGTTCTTC. Its translation is CASSTGTRLIDNEQFF.

This clone came up a few times. This sequence joins TRBV19 and TRBJ1-5; the D is unclear. V dropped 5 bases and J dropped 7 bases, with 9 bases sitting between them. The V gene's germline CDR1 is LNHDA and CDR2 SQIVND (reference sequence). The CDR3 totals 12 residues. The CDR3 sequence is CASSVSRQPQHF. The DNA of the CDR3 is TGTGCCAGTAGTGTAAGCCGACAGCCCCAGCATTTT.

The J gene is TRBJ2-5, the V gene TRBV5-1, with TRBD2 identical over 7 bases. J gave up 4 bases and V 3 bases, and 3 bases lay outside the gene matches. Germline V gene sequence: CDR1 SGHRS, CDR2 YFSETQ. CDR3 length: 13 residues. CDR3 residues: CASSSPGGETQYF. Here the CDR3 DNA reads TGCGCCAGCAGCTCTCCGGGGGGAGAGACCCAGTACTTC.

The chain combines TRBV28 with TRBJ1-2; 7 bases line up with TRBD1. There are 14 residues in the CDR3. Unmatched junction bases numbered 4, after V lost 2 bases and J lost 4 bases. The germline V gene has CDR1 MDHEN and CDR2 SYDVKM. CDR3 bases: TGTGCCAGCAGTTTAGTAGGGGGCGGCTATGGCTACACCTTC. Translated: CASSLVGGGYGYTF.

The genes are TRBV14 and TRBJ1-1, with TRBD1 as a possible D gene (5 bases). Germline V lookup: CDR1 SGHDN, CDR2 FVKESK. The CDR3 runs to 16 residues. Trimming took 2 bases from V and 8 from J, leaving 21 bases between them. CDR3 in DNA: TGTGCCAGCAGCCAACACTTCCGGGGTGGGGCATCCGAAGCTTTCTTT. Its protein is CASSQHFRGGASEAFF.

The gene calls are TRBV7-2 and TRBJ2-2, with D hard to call. Germline V gene data show CDR1 as SGHTA and CDR2 as FQGNSA. There are 15 residues in the CDR3. Trimming removed 0 bases at V and 5 bases at J, with 10 bases between. CDR3 nucleotide sequence: TGTGCCAGCAGCTTAGCTCTCTTTGCGACCGGGGAGCTGTTTTTT. Its protein product is CASSLALFATGELFF.

Only one count was recorded for this clone. This chain links TRBV5-8 with TRBJ2-1, with D perhaps given as TRBD1 or TRBD2 (5 bases each). The CDR3 has 15 residues. Germline CDR1 SGHTS, CDR2 YDEGEE. The ends were cut back, 4 bases at V and 1 base at J, with 12 bases in the middle. The CDR3 reads CASSAGGGSYNEQFF. The CDR3 DNA sequence: TGTGCCAGCAGCGCGGGTGGGGGTTCCTACAATGAGCAGTTCTTC.

This chain uses TRBV7-9 with TRBJ1-5, with 8 bases identical to TRBD1. The CDR3 runs 15 residues. Germline CDR1 and CDR2: SEHNR and FQNEAQ (reference sequence). J was trimmed by 0 bases and V by 5 bases; bases with no gene match: 3. In DNA form, the CDR3 reads TGTGCCAGCAGCGGGACAGGTAATAGCAATCAGCCCCAGCATTTT. Translating it yields CASSGTGNSNQPQHF.

This clone has just a few counts. The chain carries TRBV5-1 and TRBJ1-1; D unclear. Germline CDR1 reads SGHRS; CDR2 reads YFSETQ. The CDR3 runs to 15 residues. V shed 7 bases and J shed 5 bases, with 21 bases lying between them. CDR3 coding DNA: TGCGCCAGCCGACCGGGCGGCAGGTCGGAAACTGAAGCTTTCTTT. Residues: CASRPGGRSETEAFF.

V usage is TRBV18 and J usage is TRBJ1-1; unclear D gene. The germline V gene has CDR1 KGHSH and CDR2 LQKENI. The V end was cut by 2 bases, the J end by 3 bases, with 10 bases between. This CDR3 has 14 residues. DNA for the CDR3: TGTGCCAGCTCACCAACTCACCAGTACACTGAAGCTTTCTTT. Protein: CASSPTHQYTEAFF.

The chain couples TRBV10-1 to TRBJ2-1; 14 positions agree with TRBD2. The CDR3 contains 17 residues. V lost 8 bases to trimming and J lost 1 base; unmatched junction nucleotides: 7. Germline CDR1 and CDR2: WNHNN and SYGVQD (reference sequence). CDR3 in amino acids: CASEGTSGSWSYNEQFF. Here the CDR3 DNA reads TGCGCCAGCGAAGGGACTAGCGGGAGTTGGTCCTACAATGAGCAGTTCTTC.

This chain links TRBV6-5 with TRBJ1-5, with TRBD1 as a possible D gene (5 bases). CDR1 is MNHEY, CDR2 SVGAGI, per germline. V was trimmed by 6 bases and J by 5 bases, leaving 17 bases between them. This CDR3 has 15 amino acids. The CDR3 DNA sequence: TGTGCCAGCAGCCCCGAAAGGACATTGCATCAGCCCCAGCATTTT. The encoded protein is CASSPERTLHQPQHF.

This rearrangement joins TRBV7-3 to TRBJ2-3; 8 nucleotides agree with TRBD1. Trimming at V came to 6 bases and at J to 1 base, leaving 3 bases not matched to a gene. The CDR3 is 14 amino acids. From germline, CDR1 is SGHTA and CDR2 FQGTGA. CDR3 sequence: CASSQGQGTDTQYF. In nucleotides, the CDR3 is TGTGCCAGCAGTCAGGGACAGGGCACAGATACGCAGTATTTT.

This sequence joins TRBV6-1 and TRBJ1-1, with D possibly being TRBD1 (5 bases). The CDR3 sequence is 16 residues long. Germline CDR1 reads MNHNS; CDR2 reads SASEGT. V was cut by 2 bases and J by 3 bases, with 16 bases left in between. The CDR3 sequence: CASSELIWGEDTEAFF. CDR3 nucleotides: TGTGCCAGCAGTGAATTAATATGGGGGGAGGACACTGAAGCTTTCTTT.

The V call is TRBV7-9, the J call TRBJ2-5; no definite D call. CDR3 size: 12 residues. Trimming pared 5 bases from V and 5 bases from J, leaving 9 bases between. The germline gives CDR1 SEHNR, CDR2 FQNEAQ (reference sequence). CDR3 nucleotide sequence: TGTGCCAGCAGCCCCCTGAGGGAGACCCAGTACTTC. It yields the protein CASSPLRETQYF.

In nucleotides, the CDR3 is TGTGCCAGCAGCCACCCGCCCCGGGACAGGGCGCGGCCCCAGCATTTT. Its translation is CASSHPPRDRARPQHF. The chain employs TRBV5-6 and TRBJ1-5; 9 bases match TRBD1. The ends lost 4 bases at V and 9 bases at J; junction bases unmatched: 14. This CDR3 has 16 amino acids. Germline V gene data show CDR1 as SGHDT and CDR2 as YYEEEE.

This sequence joins TRBV9 and TRBJ1-4, with D unresolved. CDR3 length equals 14 residues. CDR1 is SGDLS and CDR2 is YYNGEE in the germline V gene. Trimming shortened V by 3 bases and J by 7 bases, and 13 bases separated the two germline ends. CDR3 nucleotide sequence: TGTGCCAGCAGCGCTGGCAGGATCGGTGAAAAACTGTTTTTT. Translation gives CASSAGRIGEKLFF.

The chain couples TRBV5-1 to TRBJ2-5; weak D call: TRBD1 (5 bases). This CDR3 has 16 residues. The ends were cut back, 3 bases at V and 1 base at J, with 16 bases in the middle. Germline V gives CDR1 SGHRS, CDR2 YFSETQ. In nucleotides, the CDR3 is TGCGCCAGCAGCTCAGGGCAGGGTGGGGTCCAAGAGACCCAGTACTTC. It translates to CASSSGQGGVQETQYF.